This passage covers 11 T cell receptor beta chains from one sample sequenced in a study of blood T cell repertoires in COVID-19. Measured with immunoSEQ multiplex PCR; TCRdb has only the in-frame clones, and not every one. The repertoire holds roughly 200,000 clones, with 70% to 90% as singletons. Sequencing used PBMCs or T cells enriched from blood (not recorded which). Source of these receptors: a man aged 25-45 years who had recovered from COVID-19.

The chain carries TRBV6-2 or TRBV6-3 and TRBJ2-1, with 10 bases identical to TRBD2. With V trimmed by 2 bases and J by 0 bases, 10 bases remained unmatched. The CDR3 covers 19 residues. The germline CDR1 and CDR2 sequences are MNHEY and SVGEGT. Written as DNA, the CDR3 is TGTGCCAGCAGTTACCCCCCCCCTTCTAGCGGGAGCTCCTACAATGAGCAGTTCTTC. This codes for CASSYPPPSSGSSYNEQFF.

This sequence joins TRBV2 and TRBJ2-1, with 8 bases that match TRBD2. The CDR3 sequence is 14 residues long. The V gene's germline CDR1 is SNHLY and CDR2 FYNNEI. The trim removed 8 bases at V and 4 bases at J, leaving 7 bases unmatched. CDR3 loop: CASLPAGVYNEQFF. The CDR3 region has the DNA TGTGCCAGCCTTCCAGCGGGGGTGTACAATGAGCAGTTCTTC.

The chain links TRBV7-2 to TRBJ1-3; TRBD1 agrees at 8 bases. Trimming cost V 2 bases and J 8 bases; bases outside gene matches: 8. Germline CDR1 reads SGHTA; CDR2 reads FQGNSA. This CDR3 contains 15 residues. CDR3 DNA sequence: TGTGCCAGCAGCTTAACCCGACAGGGGTGGCACACCATATATTTT. It codes for CASSLTRQGWHTIYF.

The chain carries TRBV30 and TRBJ1-4, with 7 bases identical to TRBD1. There are 15 residues in the CDR3. CDR1 and CDR2 (germline): GTSNPN, SVGIG (reference sequence). The trim removed 4 bases at V and 4 bases at J, leaving 9 bases unmatched. CDR3 protein: CAWTIGDSRNEKLFF. As DNA, the CDR3 is TGTGCCTGGACTATCGGGGACAGCCGTAATGAAAAACTGTTTTTT.

This chain uses TRBV30 with TRBJ2-5; possible D gene TRBD1, 5 bases. The ends were cut back, 3 bases at V and 7 bases at J, with 15 bases in the middle. CDR3 length equals 13 residues. CDR1 and CDR2 from the germline V gene are GTSNPN and SVGIG (reference sequence). For the CDR3, the DNA is TGTGCCTGGAGCCTCAAGGGGCTCGGGACCCAGTACTTC. It specifies CAWSLKGLGTQYF.

This chain links TRBV10-3 with TRBJ2-7; 10 nucleotides align to TRBD1. Germline V gives CDR1 ENHRY, CDR2 SYGVKD. V was clipped by 6 bases and J by 6 bases; unmatched bases: 8. CDR3 length: 14 amino acids. DNA of the CDR3: TGTGCCATCAGCCCGGGACAGGGGATGTTCGAGCAGTACTTC. Protein: CAISPGQGMFEQYF.

V usage is TRBV28 and J usage is TRBJ2-1; 9 bases align to TRBD2. With 6 bases clipped from V and 2 bases from J, the junction kept 5 bases outside the gene matches. The CDR3 length is 15 residues. The germline V gene has CDR1 MDHEN and CDR2 SYDVKM. The CDR3 coding sequence is TGTGCCAGCAGCTCAGGACTAGCGCCCTACAATGAGCAGTTCTTC. It is translated as CASSSGLAPYNEQFF.

In this sample, this clone turned up once. The rearrangement links TRBV7-2 to TRBJ2-7; 10 nucleotides align to TRBD2. This CDR3 has 16 amino acids. The V gene's germline CDR1 is SGHTA and CDR2 FQGNSA. V lost 5 bases, J lost 2 bases, and 9 bases stayed unmatched. The CDR3 reads CASSGKLAGATYEQYF. The CDR3 DNA reads as TGTGCCAGCAGCGGCAAGCTAGCGGGAGCTACCTACGAGCAGTACTTC.

The rearrangement joins TRBV7-9 to TRBJ1-3; TRBD1 is a possible D gene (5 bases). Trimming removed 5 bases from V and 4 bases from J, with 18 bases in between. In germline, CDR1 is SEHNR, CDR2 FQNEAQ (reference sequence). This CDR3 contains 16 residues. CDR3 nucleotides: TGTGCCAGCAGCCCCACTTGGGGCAGGGAAGGAAACACCATATATTTT. This translates into CASSPTWGREGNTIYF.

This chain links TRBV14 with TRBJ2-3; 11 bases align to TRBD2. Trimming at V came to 2 bases and at J to 11 bases, leaving 9 bases not matched to a gene. Germline assignment: CDR1 SGHDN and CDR2 FVKESK. The CDR3 runs 15 residues. The CDR3 here is CASSQRLAGSHGQYF. Here the CDR3 DNA reads TGTGCCAGCAGCCAAAGACTAGCGGGGTCACATGGGCAGTATTTT.

This clone has just a few counts. The DNA of the CDR3 is TGTGCCAGCAGTTTACCCAGGGGGGATCTCAATCAGCCCCAGCATTTT. It encodes CASSLPRGDLNQPQHF. The chain links TRBV28 to TRBJ1-5, with 7 bases lining up with TRBD1. Germline V gene lookup returns CDR1 MDHEN and CDR2 SYDVKM. V lost 2 bases, J lost 3 bases, and 7 bases stayed unmatched. This CDR3 comprises 16 residues.